This TCR beta chain emerged from a study of STAT3 mutations in large granular lymphocyte leukemia. The overall study: Among longitudinally sequenced T-LGLL patients, roughly half had canonical activating STAT3 mutations detected. Points from the study as a whole: Clonal expansion was inferred from samples taken at other timepoints. Persisting codominant clonotypes may have hidden a small pathogenic clone. In T-cell large granular lymphocyte leukemia, about half of patients showed multiple immunodominant subclonotypes. After therapy, about 35% of the 18 patients switched clonotypes, all new clones STAT3 wild type.

With respect to this clone: The target antigen is unknown. The missing conserved phenylalanine or tryptophan at the end of this CDR3 makes a read error likely. No DNA is shown, since the ends of the CDR3 on it are uncertain; the CDR3 is the one TCRdb lists.

Clones were sequenced by immunoSEQ multiplex PCR, and TCRdb holds only the in-frame ones, with some missing. This table lists around 2,600 clones. The clonotype comes from a human donor with T large granular lymphocyte leukemia. The donor label of this sample is uncertain. Some clones in this sample may be carry-over from other donors' samples. The sequenced material came from PBMCs.

This CDR3 reads CSARVGNNE. This sequence joins TRBV20-1 and TRBJ2-1; whether TRBD1, the table's D call, matches the DNA was not checked. Germline V lookup: CDR1 DFQATT, CDR2 SNEGSKA (reference sequence). The CDR3 is made up of 9 amino acids, end residues included.